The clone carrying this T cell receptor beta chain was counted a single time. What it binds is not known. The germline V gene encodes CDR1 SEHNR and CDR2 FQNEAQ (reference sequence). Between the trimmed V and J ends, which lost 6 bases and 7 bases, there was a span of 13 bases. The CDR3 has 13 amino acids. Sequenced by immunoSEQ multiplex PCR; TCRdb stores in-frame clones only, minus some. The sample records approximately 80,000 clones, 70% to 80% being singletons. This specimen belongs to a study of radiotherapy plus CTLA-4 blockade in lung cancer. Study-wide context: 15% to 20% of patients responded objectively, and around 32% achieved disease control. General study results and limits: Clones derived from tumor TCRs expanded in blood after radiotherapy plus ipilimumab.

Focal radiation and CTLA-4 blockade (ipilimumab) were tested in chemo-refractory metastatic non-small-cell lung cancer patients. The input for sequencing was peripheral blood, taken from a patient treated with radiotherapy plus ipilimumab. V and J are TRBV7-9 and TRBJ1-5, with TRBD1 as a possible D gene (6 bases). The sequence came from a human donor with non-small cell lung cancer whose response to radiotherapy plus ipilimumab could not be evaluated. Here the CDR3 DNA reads TGTGCCAGCAGGCGGACAGAAACCCAGCCCCAGCATTTT. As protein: CASRRTETQPQHF.